The 19 T cell receptor beta chains below come from one sample, sequenced in a study of cytomegalovirus exposure and HLA in healthy donors. Researchers ran the PCR with 60 Vbeta and 13 Jbeta primers. This table comes from immunoSEQ multiplex PCR, and its TCRdb copy is limited to in-frame clones, with some not included. The table includes approximately 170,000 clones, around 85% detected once. Sequences were obtained from PBMCs. The receptors stem from a human donor in good health.

The chain couples TRBV5-5 to TRBJ1-3, with D possibly matching TRBD1 (6 bases). The germline CDR1 and CDR2 sequences are SGHKS and YYEKEE (reference sequence). CDR3 size: 19 residues. V shed 1 base and J shed 0 bases, with 20 bases lying between them. CDR3 nucleotide sequence: TGTGCCAGCAGCTTGAGGTCCCAGGGGTCTTTATTCTCTGGAAACACCATATATTTT. Its translation is CASSLRSQGSLFSGNTIYF. Full variable domain (outside the CDR3, taken from reference TRBV5-5 and TRBJ1-3): DAGVTQSPTHLIKTRGQQVTLRCSPISGHKSVSWYQQVLGQGPQFIFQYYEKEERGRGNFPDRFSARQFPNYSSELNVNALLLGDSALYLCASSLRSQGSLFSGNTIYFGEGSWLTVV.

This clone was recorded once. The chain couples TRBV19 to TRBJ1-6, with 9 bases fitting TRBD1. The germline V gene has CDR1 LNHDA and CDR2 SQIVND (reference sequence). This CDR3 is 14 amino acids long. V gave up 4 bases and J gave up 10 bases; unmatched junction bases: 5. For the CDR3, the DNA is TGTGCCAGTAGTACAACAGGGACAGGGTCACCCCTCCACTTT. Its protein is CASSTTGTGSPLHF.

This chain uses TRBV5-1 with TRBJ1-2; 8 bases line up with TRBD1. Germline lookup yields CDR1 SGHRS and CDR2 YFSETQ. The ends lost 4 bases at V and 6 bases at J; junction bases unmatched: 11. The CDR3 is 15 amino acids. CDR3 in DNA: TGCGCCAGCAGCCCGTCTACAGGGGGATCCAATGGCTACACCTTC. Encoded protein: CASSPSTGGSNGYTF.

Remarks on this clone: Its ends do not fully match the called genes, so a read error is possible. J is TRBJ1-1 and V is TRBV7-9; D perhaps matches TRBD1 (6 bases). CDR3 length: 19 amino acids. Per germline, CDR1 SEHNR and CDR2 FQNEAQ (reference sequence). CDR3: CSSSLGGVWEPVMNTEAFF. CDR3 nucleotide sequence: TGTTCCAGCAGCTTAGGGGGGGTTTGGGAGCCAGTCATGAACACTGAAGCTTTCTTT.

This clone was found once. The gene calls are TRBV19 and TRBJ1-1; 7 bases agree with TRBD1. Germline values: CDR1 LNHDA, CDR2 SQIVND (reference sequence). The CDR3 sequence is 12 residues long. Losses at the gene ends were 5 bases for V and 7 bases for J; bases not matched to a gene: 4. The DNA for the CDR3 is TGTGCCAGTAGTCGACAGGGAGGTGAAGCTTTCTTT. Its translation is CASSRQGGEAFF.

The CDR3 DNA sequence: TGTGCCAGTAGTATCGATATTGGGACAGGTAACAATGAGCAGTTCTTC. This gives the protein CASSIDIGTGNNEQFF. The chain employs TRBV19 and TRBJ2-1; 8 bases match TRBD1. This CDR3 region has 16 residues. The germline V gene encodes CDR1 LNHDA and CDR2 SQIVND (reference sequence). V gave up 3 bases and J gave up 5 bases; unmatched junction bases: 9.

The chain uses TRBV21-1 and TRBJ2-5; TRBD2, the D gene given by the table, was not confirmed from the DNA. TRBV21-1 has pseudogene status. CDR3 length: 15 residues. In DNA, the CDR3 is TGTGCCAGCAGCCCCCCCCGGGGTATCCAAGAGACCCAGTACTTC. Amino acids: CASSPPRGIQETQYF.

The chain combines TRBV7-8 with TRBJ2-7; no clear D. Looked up from germline, CDR1 is SGHVS and CDR2 is FQNEAQ. Trimming left V 1 base short and J 7 bases short, with 17 bases between. The CDR3 has 15 amino acids. The DNA of the CDR3 is TGTGCCAGCAGCTTAGGGGTTCGGCTTCTCGGGGAGCAGTACTTC. Translation gives CASSLGVRLLGEQYF.

This clone was detected a few times. V and J are TRBV4-2 and TRBJ2-5; 10 nucleotides agree with TRBD2. Germline CDR1 and CDR2: LGHNA and YNFKEQ. V lost 0 bases, J lost 4 bases, and 8 bases stayed unmatched. The CDR3 totals 17 residues. CDR3 sequence reads: CASSQEGPAGGPETQYF. The CDR3 region has the DNA TGTGCCAGCAGCCAAGAAGGCCCAGCGGGGGGGCCAGAGACCCAGTACTTC.

This chain links TRBV7-9 with TRBJ2-2, with 8 bases lining up with TRBD2. Germline V gene sequence: CDR1 SEHNR, CDR2 FQNEAQ (reference sequence). The CDR3 runs to 15 residues. After removal of 4 bases from V and 5 bases from J, the junction contained 6 bases not matched to a gene. The CDR3 here is CASSSQAGATGELFF. The CDR3 nucleotides read TGTGCCAGCAGCTCGCAAGCGGGGGCGACCGGGGAGCTGTTTTTT.

The chain joins TRBV27 to TRBJ1-1, with D tentatively TRBD1 (6 bases). CDR3 size: 15 residues. Between the trimmed V and J ends, which lost 0 bases and 5 bases, there was a span of 13 bases. Germline CDR1 reads MNHEY; CDR2 reads SMNVEV (reference sequence). Here the CDR3 reads CASSLSKGGWTEAFF. CDR3 sequence (DNA): TGTGCCAGCAGTTTATCCAAAGGGGGTTGGACTGAAGCTTTCTTT.

The V and J genes are TRBV5-1 and TRBJ1-1; D is perhaps TRBD1 (6 bases). Germline assignment: CDR1 SGHRS and CDR2 YFSETQ. The V end was cut by 3 bases, the J end by 4 bases, with 10 bases between. This CDR3 has 13 residues. CDR3 amino acids: CASSYRVGTEAFF. CDR3 coding DNA: TGCGCCAGCAGCTACAGGGTTGGCACTGAAGCTTTCTTT. The full variable domain, rest sourced from reference TRBV5-1 and TRBJ1-1, is KAGVTQTPRYLIKTRGQQVTLSCSPISGHRSVSWYQQTPGQGLQFLFEYFSETQRNKGNFPGRFSGRQFSNSRSEMNVSTLELGDSALYLCASSYRVGTEAFFGQGTRLTVV.

This chain links TRBV4-3 with TRBJ1-2, with a tentative D call TRBD1 (5 bases). Trimming cost V 1 base and J 0 bases, with 9 bases left between them. CDR1 LGHNA and CDR2 YSLEER come from the germline V gene. CDR3 length: 15 amino acids. The CDR3 loop is CASSQVQGTNYGYTF. DNA of the CDR3: TGCGCCAGCAGCCAAGTGCAGGGCACTAACTATGGCTACACCTTC.

This chain joins TRBV4-3 and TRBJ2-7, with D tentatively TRBD2 (5 bases). Germline loops: CDR1 LGHNA, CDR2 YSLEER. The V and J ends lost 1 base and 3 bases respectively, with 7 bases between them. The CDR3 is 13 residues long. CDR3 protein: CASSQAGNYEQYF. In DNA, the CDR3 is TGCGCCAGCAGCCAAGCGGGGAACTACGAGCAGTACTTC.

The chain recombines TRBV2 with TRBJ1-4, with D possibly TRBD1 on 5 matching bases. CDR1 SNHLY and CDR2 FYNNEI come from the germline V gene. This CDR3 has 14 residues. V was clipped by 4 bases and J by 5 bases, with 11 bases between them. The DNA for the CDR3 is TGTGCCAGCAGTGGTGGGGCCCTCAATGAAAAACTGTTTTTT. Translating it yields CASSGGALNEKLFF.

V and J are TRBV5-6 and TRBJ1-1, with TRBD1 matching over 7 bases. From germline, CDR1 is SGHDT and CDR2 YYEEEE. The CDR3 has 15 residues. V shed 3 bases and J 5 bases; nucleotides not matched to a gene: 10. CDR3: CASSSDREMSTEAFF. CDR3 DNA sequence: TGTGCCAGCAGCTCCGACAGGGAGATGAGTACTGAAGCTTTCTTT.

The table lists this clone with a count of one. The chain employs TRBV7-2 and TRBJ1-6, with 7 nucleotides matching TRBD1. The V gene's germline CDR1 is SGHTA and CDR2 FQGNSA. J gave up 0 bases and V 5 bases, and 7 bases lay outside the gene matches. The CDR3 spans 17 residues. CDR3 bases: TGTGCCAGCAGCCCTGGACAGGAGCACTCCTATAATTCACCCCTCCACTTT. This translates into CASSPGQEHSYNSPLHF.

V is TRBV6-1 and J is TRBJ1-6; the D gene is possibly TRBD1 (5 bases). Trimming cost V 6 bases and J 4 bases, with 10 bases left between them. Germline V gene data show CDR1 as MNHNS and CDR2 as SASEGT. The CDR3 is 14 residues long. CDR3 in amino acids: CASSSGGYNSPLHF. The CDR3 coding sequence is TGTGCCAGCAGCTCGGGGGGTTATAATTCACCCCTCCACTTT.

The rearrangement links TRBV5-6 to TRBJ1-1, with no clear D. CDR1 and CDR2 from the germline V gene are SGHDT and YYEEEE. The CDR3 is 13 amino acids. The V end lost 0 bases, the J end lost 6 bases, and 9 bases lay between the germline ends. The CDR3, as DNA: TGTGCCAGCAGCTTGGTGAGGCAGTCTGAAGCTTTCTTT. It encodes CASSLVRQSEAFF.